The 12 T cell receptor beta chains given below trace back to one sample, sequenced in a study of shared clonotypes between healthy human individuals (dated by TCRdb to the early 2020s). The receptor library was made with the immunoSEQ multiplex PCR assay. Held by TCRdb, this immuneACCESS table contains in-frame sequences only and omits some clones. Under half of the omission traces to an unresolved V gene where checked; the cause of the rest is unknown. A total of roughly 2.2 million clones appear in this sample, roughly 93% of them only once. The top ten constitute about 0.39% of the sample. The sequencing input was naive CD4+ T cells from PBMCs. What this sample's cell subset or site label stands for: CD45RA+ positively selected. The receptors here all came from a man aged 18 to 30 in good health. Some clones in this sample may be carry-over from other donors' samples.

V usage is TRBV14 and J usage is TRBJ2-1; 9 bases match TRBD2. This CDR3 region has 19 residues. With V trimmed by 8 bases and J by 5 bases, 22 bases remained unmatched. Germline loops: CDR1 SGHDN, CDR2 FVKESK. CDR3 in amino acids: CASPTYPTVSGSWNNEQFF. CDR3 sequence (DNA): TGTGCCAGCCCTACATACCCCACGGTTAGCGGGAGTTGGAACAATGAGCAGTTCTTC.

V is TRBV30 and J is TRBJ1-1, with a weak D call TRBD1 (6 bases). The V end was cut by 3 bases, the J end by 4 bases, with 12 bases between. This CDR3 contains 13 residues. Germline V gives CDR1 GTSNPN, CDR2 SVGIG (reference sequence). CDR3 sequence: CAWRWQGTTEAFF. The CDR3 DNA follows: TGTGCCTGGAGATGGCAGGGGACCACTGAAGCTTTCTTT.

The chain combines TRBV5-4 with TRBJ1-1, with no clear D. Germline V gene data show CDR1 as SGHNT and CDR2 as YYREEE (reference sequence). CDR3 size: 15 residues. Deletions cut 2 bases from V and 1 base from J, with 12 bases between. CDR3 nucleotide sequence: TGTGCCAGCAGCTTCCTGACACACGGGAACACTGAAGCTTTCTTT. As protein: CASSFLTHGNTEAFF.

The V gene is TRBV5-1, the J gene TRBJ1-1, with TRBD1 matching over 9 bases. Germline V lookup: CDR1 SGHRS, CDR2 YFSETQ. With V trimmed by 4 bases and J by 2 bases, 9 bases remained unmatched. This CDR3 comprises 16 residues. The CDR3 spells CASSPRQGDGNTEAFF. In DNA form, the CDR3 reads TGCGCCAGCAGCCCCCGACAGGGGGACGGAAACACTGAAGCTTTCTTT. Supplemented by reference TRBV5-1 and TRBJ1-1, the full variable domain reads KAGVTQTPRYLIKTRGQQVTLSCSPISGHRSVSWYQQTPGQGLQFLFEYFSETQRNKGNFPGRFSGRQFSNSRSEMNVSTLELGDSALYLCASSPRQGDGNTEAFFGQGTRLTVV.

The CDR3 bases are TGTGCCAGCAGTGATTTGACCGAGCAGTACTTC. This encodes CASSDLTEQYF. The chain links TRBV25-1 to TRBJ2-7; D call uncertain. V lost 3 bases and J 6 bases, leaving 6 bases between the germline ends. The CDR3 runs 11 residues. The germline V gene encodes CDR1 MGHDK and CDR2 SYGVNS.

The chain uses TRBV28 and TRBJ2-7; 12 bases line up with TRBD1. Germline V lookup: CDR1 MDHEN, CDR2 SYDVKM. The CDR3 spans 18 residues. Unmatched junction bases numbered 14, after V lost 3 bases and J lost 5 bases. CDR3 nucleotides: TGTGCCAGCAGTTTCGCCGGGACAGGGGGCATGAAATTCGACGAGCAGTACTTC. It specifies CASSFAGTGGMKFDEQYF. The full variable domain, completed using reference TRBV28 and TRBJ2-7, is DVKVTQSSRYLVKRTGEKVFLECVQDMDHENMFWYRQDPGLGLRLIYFSYDVKMKEKGDIPEGYSVSREKKERFSLILESASTNQTSMYLCASSFAGTGGMKFDEQYFGPGTRLTVT.

The chain links TRBV7-3 to TRBJ2-2; D is ambiguous. The CDR3 length is 12 residues. The germline V and J ends were trimmed by 5 bases and 6 bases, with 7 bases remaining between them. Germline CDR1 reads SGHTA; CDR2 reads FQGTGA. CDR3 sequence (DNA): TGTGCCAGCAGCGCCCAGGCCGGGGAGCTGTTTTTT. Its translation: CASSAQAGELFF.

The chain combines TRBV10-3 with TRBJ2-7, with a tentative D call TRBD1 (6 bases). The CDR3 runs to 15 residues. V lost 2 bases, J lost 2 bases, and 13 bases lay in between. The germline gives CDR1 ENHRY, CDR2 SYGVKD. The DNA for the CDR3 is TGTGCCATCAGTGAGCCGAGGGACAAACCCTACGAGCAGTACTTC. This encodes CAISEPRDKPYEQYF.

V usage is TRBV6-5 and J usage is TRBJ1-1; maybe TRBD1 (5 bases). The germline V gene has CDR1 MNHEY and CDR2 SVGAGI. The CDR3 is 13 amino acids. The germline V and J ends were trimmed by 0 bases and 5 bases, with 7 bases remaining between them. CDR3 sequence reads: CASSYSRVTEAFF. DNA of the CDR3: TGTGCCAGCAGTTACTCCAGGGTTACTGAAGCTTTCTTT.

The chain carries TRBV7-2 and TRBJ1-5; no firm D call. The CDR3 spans 12 residues. Trimming shortened V by 2 bases and J by 9 bases, and 8 bases separated the two germline ends. From germline, CDR1 is SGHTA and CDR2 FQGNSA. The CDR3, as DNA: TGTGCCAGCAGCTTAATCGTAGGGCCCCAGCATTTT. Protein product: CASSLIVGPQHF.

This clone appeared once. The rearrangement uses TRBV4-1 and TRBJ2-5; D is uncertain. CDR3 length equals 17 residues. V lost 0 bases, J lost 4 bases, and 18 bases lay in between. Germline V gene data show CDR1 as MGHRA and CDR2 as YSYEKL. The CDR3 is CASSQDETGGARETQYF. DNA for the CDR3: TGCGCCAGCAGCCAAGATGAGACGGGTGGAGCTAGAGAGACCCAGTACTTC.

The sample holds one count of this clone. The chain carries TRBV19 and TRBJ1-2, with 7 positions matching TRBD1. Germline V CDR1 and CDR2: LNHDA, SQIVND (reference sequence). V dropped 1 base and J dropped 2; count of bases not matched to a gene: 4. The CDR3 consists of 15 residues. The CDR3 region has the DNA TGTGCCAGTAGTATAGGAGGGGGACAGAACTATGGCTACACCTTC. This sequence encodes CASSIGGGQNYGYTF.